This T cell receptor beta chain is from a study of cytomegalovirus exposure and HLA in healthy donors. V dropped 6 bases and J dropped 4 bases, with 10 bases sitting between them. There are 13 residues in the CDR3. Germline CDR1 and CDR2: MNHEY and SMNVEV (reference sequence). Points from the study as a whole: According to a later analysis, most TCR beta chains associated with CMV appeared HLA-restricted. The study dropped some indistinguishable V segments, TRBV6-2 and TRBV6-3 among them.

Primers for the PCR totalled 60 Vbeta and 13 Jbeta. Produced via immunoSEQ multiplex PCR; TCRdb's table is partial and in-frame only. Among about 180,000 clones, over 70% were seen once, and the ten largest hold 5.7%. Worth noting for this clone: Its antigen is still unknown.

The specimen was PBMCs. The rearrangement uses TRBV27 and TRBJ1-3; possibly TRBD1 for D (5 bases). This TCR was recovered from a man in his forties or fifties in good health and CMV-seronegative. The CDR3 DNA follows: TGTGCCAGCAGGGGGCAAACGGGAAACACCATATATTTT. Its protein is CASRGQTGNTIYF.